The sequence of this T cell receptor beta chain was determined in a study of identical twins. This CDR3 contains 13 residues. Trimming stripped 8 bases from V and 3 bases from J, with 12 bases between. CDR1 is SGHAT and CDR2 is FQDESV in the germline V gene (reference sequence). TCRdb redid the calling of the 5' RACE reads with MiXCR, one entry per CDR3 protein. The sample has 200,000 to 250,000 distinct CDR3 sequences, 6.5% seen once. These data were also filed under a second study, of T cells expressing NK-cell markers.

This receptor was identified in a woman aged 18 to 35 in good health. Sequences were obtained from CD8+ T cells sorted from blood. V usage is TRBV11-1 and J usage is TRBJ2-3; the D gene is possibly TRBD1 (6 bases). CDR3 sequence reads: CASEKGVTDTQYF. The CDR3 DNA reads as TGTGCCAGCGAGAAGGGGGTGACAGATACGCAGTATTTT.